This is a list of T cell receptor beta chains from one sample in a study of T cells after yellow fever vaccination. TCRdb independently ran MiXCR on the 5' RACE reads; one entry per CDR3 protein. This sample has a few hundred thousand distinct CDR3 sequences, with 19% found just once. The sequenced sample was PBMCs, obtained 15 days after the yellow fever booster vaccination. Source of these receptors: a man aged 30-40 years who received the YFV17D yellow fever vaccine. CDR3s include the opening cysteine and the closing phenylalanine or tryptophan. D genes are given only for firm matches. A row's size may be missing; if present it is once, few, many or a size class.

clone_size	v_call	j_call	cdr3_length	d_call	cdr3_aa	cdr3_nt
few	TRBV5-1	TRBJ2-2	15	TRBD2	CASSSSGSDTGELFF	TGCGCCAGCAGCTCTAGCGGGAGCGACACCGGGGAGCTGTTTTTT
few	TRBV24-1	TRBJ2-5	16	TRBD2	CATSGPTSGREETQYF	TGTGCCACCAGTGGTCCCACTAGCGGTAGGGAAGAGACCCAGTACTTC
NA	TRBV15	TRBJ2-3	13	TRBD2	CATSRPGGDTQYF	TGTGCCACCAGCCGTCCGGGGGGAGATACGCAGTATTTT
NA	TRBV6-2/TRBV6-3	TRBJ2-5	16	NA	CASRRSIFRTQETQYF	TGTGCCAGCAGACGATCCATTTTTCGAACTCAAGAGACCCAGTACTTC
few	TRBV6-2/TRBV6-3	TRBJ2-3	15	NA	CASSYRDRPTDTQYF	TGTGCCAGCAGTTACCGAGACAGACCGACAGATACGCAGTATTTT
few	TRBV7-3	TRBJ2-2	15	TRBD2	CASSLSSGITGELFF	TGTGCCAGCAGCTTATCTAGCGGGATTACCGGGGAGCTGTTTTTT
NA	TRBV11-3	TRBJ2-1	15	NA	CASSLDGGGGNEQFF	TGTGCCAGCAGCTTAGATGGGGGAGGGGGTAATGAGCAGTTCTTC
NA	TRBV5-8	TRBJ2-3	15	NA	CASNTGTSSVLGQYF	TGTGCCAGCAACACCGGGACCTCGTCAGTCCTTGGGCAGTATTTT
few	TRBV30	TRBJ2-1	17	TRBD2	CAWSVAWTSGRATEQFF	TGTGCCTGGAGTGTAGCCTGGACTAGCGGGAGGGCCACTGAGCAGTTCTTC
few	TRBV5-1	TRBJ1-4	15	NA	CASSLGDTGNEKLFF	TGCGCCAGCAGCTTGGGGGACACCGGTAATGAAAAACTGTTTTTT
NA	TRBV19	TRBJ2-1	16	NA	CASSILAAQEYNEQFF	TGTGCCAGTAGTATTCTTGCGGCTCAAGAGTACAATGAGCAGTTCTTC
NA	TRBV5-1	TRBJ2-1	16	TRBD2	CASSWPGLAGANEQFF	TGCGCCAGCAGCTGGCCGGGACTAGCGGGAGCTAATGAGCAGTTCTTC
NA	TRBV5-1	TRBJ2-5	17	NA	CASSLGHAGTFQETQYF	TGCGCCAGCAGCTTGGGGCATGCCGGGACGTTCCAAGAGACCCAGTACTTC
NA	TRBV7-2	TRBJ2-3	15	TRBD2	CASSLQVVTGGTQYF	TGTGCCAGCAGCTTACAAGTTGTAACGGGAGGTACGCAGTATTTT
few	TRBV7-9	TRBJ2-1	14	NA	CASSFRGDNNEQFF	TGTGCCAGCAGCTTCCGGGGCGACAACAATGAGCAGTTCTTC
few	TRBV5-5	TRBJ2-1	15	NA	CASSLTGELANEQFF	TGTGCCAGCAGCTTGACGGGAGAGTTAGCCAATGAGCAGTTCTTC
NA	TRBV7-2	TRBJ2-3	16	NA	CASSPLGLLGTDTQYF	TGTGCCAGCAGCCCTCTTGGGTTATTAGGAACAGATACGCAGTATTTT
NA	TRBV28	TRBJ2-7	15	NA	CASSNLGRGSYEQYF	TGTGCCAGCAGTAATCTCGGGCGGGGCTCCTACGAGCAGTACTTC
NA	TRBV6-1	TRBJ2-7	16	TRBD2	CASHLRGGSGSHEQYF	TGTGCCAGCCACCTGAGGGGCGGGAGTGGGTCCCACGAGCAGTACTTC
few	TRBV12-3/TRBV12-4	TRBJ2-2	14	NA	CASSLLRNTGELFF	TGTGCCAGCAGTTTGCTTAGGAACACCGGGGAGCTGTTTTTT